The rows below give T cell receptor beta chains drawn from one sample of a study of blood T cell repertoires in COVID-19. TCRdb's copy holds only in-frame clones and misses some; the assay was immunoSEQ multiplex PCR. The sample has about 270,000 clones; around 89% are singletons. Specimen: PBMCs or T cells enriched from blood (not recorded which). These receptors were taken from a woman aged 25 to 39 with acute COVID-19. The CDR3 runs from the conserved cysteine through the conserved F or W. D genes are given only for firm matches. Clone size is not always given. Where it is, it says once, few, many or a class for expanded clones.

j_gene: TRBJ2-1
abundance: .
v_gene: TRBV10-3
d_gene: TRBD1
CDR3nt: TGTGCCGCAAGCGGACAGGGGAACAATGAGCAGTTCTTC
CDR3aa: CAASGQGNNEQFF

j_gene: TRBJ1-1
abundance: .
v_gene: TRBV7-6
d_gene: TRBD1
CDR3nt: TGTGCCAGCGCTATCATTCCGGGACAGGGAACCTACACTGAAGCTTTCTTT
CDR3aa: CASAIIPGQGTYTEAFF

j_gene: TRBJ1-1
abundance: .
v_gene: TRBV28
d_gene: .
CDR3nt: TGTGCCAGCAGTCTCGGGGGGGGCGGTCACACTGAAGCTTTCTTT
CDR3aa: CASSLGGGGHTEAFF

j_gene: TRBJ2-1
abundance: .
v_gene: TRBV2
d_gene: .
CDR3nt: TGTGCCAGCAGTCTACGGGTCAGTCCCAATGAGCAGTTCTTC
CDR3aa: CASSLRVSPNEQFF

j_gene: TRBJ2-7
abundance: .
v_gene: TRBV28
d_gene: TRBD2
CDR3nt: TGTGCCAGCAGTTTCCCGACTAGCCCCTACGAGCAGTACTTC
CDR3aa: CASSFPTSPYEQYF

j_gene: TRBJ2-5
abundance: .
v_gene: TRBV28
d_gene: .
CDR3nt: TGTGCCAGCAGTTTAGGCGGACAGCAAGAGACCCAGTACTTC
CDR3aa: CASSLGGQQETQYF

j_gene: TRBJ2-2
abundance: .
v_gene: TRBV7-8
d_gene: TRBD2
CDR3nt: TGTGCCAGCAGCTTAGATGGGTTGAGCGGGGGGACCGGGGAGCTGTTTTTT
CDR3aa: CASSLDGLSGGTGELFF

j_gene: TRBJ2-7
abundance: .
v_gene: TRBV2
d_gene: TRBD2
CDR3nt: TGTGCCAGCAACGTACTAGCGGGAGCCTACGAGCAGTACTTC
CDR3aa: CASNVLAGAYEQYF

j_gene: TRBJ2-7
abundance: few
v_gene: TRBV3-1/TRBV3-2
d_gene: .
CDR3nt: TGTGCCAGCAGCCAAGGATTGATCGGGGACGAGCAGTACTTC
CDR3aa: CASSQGLIGDEQYF

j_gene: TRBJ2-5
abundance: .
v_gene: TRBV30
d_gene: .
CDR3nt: TGTGCCTGGTCAACCGTGGGCAGGCTCGCGGAGACCCAGTACTTC
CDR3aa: CAWSTVGRLAETQYF

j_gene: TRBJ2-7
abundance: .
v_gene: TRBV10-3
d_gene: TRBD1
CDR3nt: TGTGCCATCAGTGAGACCGGACAGGGTTTCGAGCAGTACTTC
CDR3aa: CAISETGQGFEQYF

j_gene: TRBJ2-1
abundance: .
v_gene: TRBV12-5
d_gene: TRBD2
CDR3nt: TGTGCTAGTGGTTTGAGCCGACTAGCGGGAACGGACAATGAGCAGTTCTTC
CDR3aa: CASGLSRLAGTDNEQFF

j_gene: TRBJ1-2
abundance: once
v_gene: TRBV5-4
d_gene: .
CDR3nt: TGTGCCAGCAGCTTGGAGGGCGGGGGTGCAAACTATGGCTACACCTTC
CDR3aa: CASSLEGGGANYGYTF

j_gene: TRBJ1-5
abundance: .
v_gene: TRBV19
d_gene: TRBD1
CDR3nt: TGTGCCAGTATGAGGGGGCTCAATCAGCCCCAGCATTTT
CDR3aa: CASMRGLNQPQHF

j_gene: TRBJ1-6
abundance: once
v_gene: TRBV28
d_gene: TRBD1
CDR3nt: TGTGCCAGCAGGAGCCCGGCCGGGACAGGGTATAATTCACCCCTCCACTTT
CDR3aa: CASRSPAGTGYNSPLHF

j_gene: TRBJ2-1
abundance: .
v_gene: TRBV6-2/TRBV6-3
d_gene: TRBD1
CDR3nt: TGTGCCAGCAGCAAGGCCGGGACAGCTAACAATGAGCAGTTCTTC
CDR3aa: CASSKAGTANNEQFF

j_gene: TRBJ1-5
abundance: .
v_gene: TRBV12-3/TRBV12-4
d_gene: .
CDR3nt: TGTGCCAGCAGTTCCACACCGAATCAGCCCCAGCATTTT
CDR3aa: CASSSTPNQPQHF

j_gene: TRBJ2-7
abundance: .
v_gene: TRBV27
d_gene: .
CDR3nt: TGTGCCAGCAGTCTCCGAATAGACTACGAGCAGTACTTC
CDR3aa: CASSLRIDYEQYF

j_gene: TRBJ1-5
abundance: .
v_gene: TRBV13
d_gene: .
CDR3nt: TGTGCCAGCACCCTTAGAGGGTCGGCTCAGCCCCAGCATTTT
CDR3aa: CASTLRGSAQPQHF

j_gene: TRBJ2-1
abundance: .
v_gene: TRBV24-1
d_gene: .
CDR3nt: TGTGCCACCAGTGACCCGAATAACCAGCGATACAATGAGCAGTTCTTC
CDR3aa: CATSDPNNQRYNEQFF

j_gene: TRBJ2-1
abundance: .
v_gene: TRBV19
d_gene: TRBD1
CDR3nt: TGTGCCACCGCGGGACAGGGAGGCAGTGAGCAGTTCTTC
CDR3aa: CATAGQGGSEQFF

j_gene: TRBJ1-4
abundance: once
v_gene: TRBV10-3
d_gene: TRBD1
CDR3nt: TGTGCCATCAGTGCACGGCAGGGGGCGTCTGAAAAACTGTTTTTT
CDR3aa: CAISARQGASEKLFF

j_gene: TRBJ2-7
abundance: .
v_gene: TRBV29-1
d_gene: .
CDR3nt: TGCAGCGCCGCGAGGGATATTGGCGAGCAGTACTTC
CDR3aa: CSAARDIGEQYF

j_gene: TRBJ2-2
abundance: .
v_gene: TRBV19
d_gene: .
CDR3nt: TGTGCCAGTAATCGAATAAGGAAGGAACAGGGTGCGAACACCGGGGAGCTGTTTTTT
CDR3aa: CASNRIRKEQGANTGELFF

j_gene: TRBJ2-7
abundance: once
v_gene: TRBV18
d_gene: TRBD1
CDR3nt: TGTGCCAGCTCAGCGGGACAGGCCCTCTCCTACGAGCAGTACTTC
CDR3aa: CASSAGQALSYEQYF

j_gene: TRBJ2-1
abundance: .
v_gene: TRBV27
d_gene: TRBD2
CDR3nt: TGTGCCAGCAGTTTAGTCCGGACTAGCGGGAGGGCCTTCTTCTCCAATGAGCAGTTCTTC
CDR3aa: CASSLVRTSGRAFFSNEQFF

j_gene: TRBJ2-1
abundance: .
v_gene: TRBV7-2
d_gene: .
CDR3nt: TGTGCCAGCAGTCGTTATGCCCGACTGGGGAGTGGCAATGAGCAGTTCTTC
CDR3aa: CASSRYARLGSGNEQFF

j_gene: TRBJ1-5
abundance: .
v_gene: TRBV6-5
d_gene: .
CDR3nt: TGTGCCAGCAGTTATACCAGGGGAAATCAGCCCCAGCATTTT
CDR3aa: CASSYTRGNQPQHF

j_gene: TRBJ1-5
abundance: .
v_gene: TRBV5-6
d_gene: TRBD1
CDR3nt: TGTGCCAGCAGCGTCGGACAGGGGAATCAGCCCCAGCATTTT
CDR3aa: CASSVGQGNQPQHF

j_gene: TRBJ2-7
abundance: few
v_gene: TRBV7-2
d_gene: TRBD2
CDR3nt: TGTGCCAGCAGCTTAGATGGGACTAGCGGACCCTTCGAGCAGTACTTC
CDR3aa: CASSLDGTSGPFEQYF

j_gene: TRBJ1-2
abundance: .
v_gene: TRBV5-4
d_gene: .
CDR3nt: TGTGCCAGCGTGTCTTCCACGGGGGTAGCTAACTATGGCTACACCTTC
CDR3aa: CASVSSTGVANYGYTF

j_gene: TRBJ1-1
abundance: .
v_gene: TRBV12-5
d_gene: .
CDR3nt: TGTGCTAGTGGTTTGGCAATGGACAGTGAAGCTTTCTTT
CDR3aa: CASGLAMDSEAFF

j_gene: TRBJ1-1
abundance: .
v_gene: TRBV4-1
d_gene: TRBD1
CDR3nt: TGCGCCAGCAGCCAAGATCGGGACAGGGGGCGGGTTGACACTGAAGCTTTCTTT
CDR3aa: CASSQDRDRGRVDTEAFF

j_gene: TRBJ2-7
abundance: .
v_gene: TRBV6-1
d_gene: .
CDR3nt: TGTGCCAGCAGTGAAAATCCAGGGAATAGCGAGCAGTACTTC
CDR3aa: CASSENPGNSEQYF

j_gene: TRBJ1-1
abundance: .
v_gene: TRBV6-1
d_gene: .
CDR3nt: TGTGCCAGCAGTGAACACAAGAACACTGAAGCTTTCTTT
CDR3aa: CASSEHKNTEAFF

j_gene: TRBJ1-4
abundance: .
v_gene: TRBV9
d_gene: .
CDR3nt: TGTGCCAGCAGCGTAGATAGTCGGGCTAATGAAAAACTGTTTTTT
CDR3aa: CASSVDSRANEKLFF

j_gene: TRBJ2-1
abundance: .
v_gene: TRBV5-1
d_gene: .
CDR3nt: TGCGCCAGCAGCTTCCTAGGTGTTCTGGATGAGCAGTTCTTC
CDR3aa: CASSFLGVLDEQFF

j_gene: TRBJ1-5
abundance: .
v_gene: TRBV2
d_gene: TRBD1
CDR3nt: TGTGCCGGCGGACAGGGAGGTCAGCCCCAGCATTTT
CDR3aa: CAGGQGGQPQHF

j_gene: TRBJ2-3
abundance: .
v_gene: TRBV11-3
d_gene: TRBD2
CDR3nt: TGTGCCAGCAGCTTAGACGGAATGGGGCTAGCGGCGACAGATACGCAGTATTTT
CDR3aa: CASSLDGMGLAATDTQYF

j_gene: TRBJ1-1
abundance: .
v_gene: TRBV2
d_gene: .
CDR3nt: TGTGCCAGCAGTCGAGCCTTACAGGGATTGTCAAACACTGAAGCTTTCTTT
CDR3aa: CASSRALQGLSNTEAFF

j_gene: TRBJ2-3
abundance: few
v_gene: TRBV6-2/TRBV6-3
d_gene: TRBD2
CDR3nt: TGTGCCAGCAGTTATGGGACTAGCGGGAGTCTCGCCGATACGCAGTATTTT
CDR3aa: CASSYGTSGSLADTQYF

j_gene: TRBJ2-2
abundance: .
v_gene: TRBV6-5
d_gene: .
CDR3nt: TGTGCCAGCAGTTACTCCCTGACAGAGGCCGGGGAGCTGTTTTTT
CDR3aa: CASSYSLTEAGELFF

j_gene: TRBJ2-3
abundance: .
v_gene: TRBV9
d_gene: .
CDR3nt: TGTGCCAGCAGCGAGACACAGCGGGATACGCAGTATTTT
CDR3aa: CASSETQRDTQYF

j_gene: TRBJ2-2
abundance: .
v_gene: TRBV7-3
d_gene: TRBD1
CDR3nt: TGTGCCAGCAGCTTAAGACAGGGTGGCACCGGGGAGCTGTTTTTT
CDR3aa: CASSLRQGGTGELFF

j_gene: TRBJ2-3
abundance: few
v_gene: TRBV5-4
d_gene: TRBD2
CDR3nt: TGTGCCAGCAGCTCCGGGACTAGCGGGAAATTTAGCACAGATACGCAGTATTTT
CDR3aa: CASSSGTSGKFSTDTQYF

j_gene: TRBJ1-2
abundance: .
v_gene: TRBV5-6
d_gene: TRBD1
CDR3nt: TGTGCCAGCAGTCCGGGACAGGGAGTCTCCGGGTATGGCTACACCTTC
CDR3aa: CASSPGQGVSGYGYTF

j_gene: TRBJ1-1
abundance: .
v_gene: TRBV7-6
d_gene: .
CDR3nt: TGTGCCAGCAGCTTAGGAGTTTTAGAGCGGAACACTGAAGCTTTCTTT
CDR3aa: CASSLGVLERNTEAFF

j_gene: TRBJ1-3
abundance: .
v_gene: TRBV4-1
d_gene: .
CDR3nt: TGCGCCAGCAGCCCACAGGGAGGAAACACCATATATTTT
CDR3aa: CASSPQGGNTIYF

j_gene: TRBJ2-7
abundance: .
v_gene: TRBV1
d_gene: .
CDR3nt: TGCACCAGCAGCCAAGATCAGGACGGGAGGGCCTCCGAGCAGTACTTC
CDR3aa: CTSSQDQDGRASEQYF

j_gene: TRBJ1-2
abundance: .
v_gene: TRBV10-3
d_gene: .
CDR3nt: TGTGCCATCAGAGGGGACTCCGAGCACTATGGCTACACCTTC
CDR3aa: CAIRGDSEHYGYTF